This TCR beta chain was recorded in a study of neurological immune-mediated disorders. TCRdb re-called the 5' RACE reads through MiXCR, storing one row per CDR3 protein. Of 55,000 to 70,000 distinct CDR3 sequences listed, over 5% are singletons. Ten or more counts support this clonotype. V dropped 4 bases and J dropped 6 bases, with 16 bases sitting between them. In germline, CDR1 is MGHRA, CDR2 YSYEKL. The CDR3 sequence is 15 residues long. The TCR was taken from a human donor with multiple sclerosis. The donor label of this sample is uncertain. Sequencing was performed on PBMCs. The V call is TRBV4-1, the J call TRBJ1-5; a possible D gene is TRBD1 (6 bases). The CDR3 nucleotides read TGCGCCAGCAGCCGAAGAGGGGCACAGGGTCAGCCCCAGCATTTT. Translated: CASSRRGAQGQPQHF.